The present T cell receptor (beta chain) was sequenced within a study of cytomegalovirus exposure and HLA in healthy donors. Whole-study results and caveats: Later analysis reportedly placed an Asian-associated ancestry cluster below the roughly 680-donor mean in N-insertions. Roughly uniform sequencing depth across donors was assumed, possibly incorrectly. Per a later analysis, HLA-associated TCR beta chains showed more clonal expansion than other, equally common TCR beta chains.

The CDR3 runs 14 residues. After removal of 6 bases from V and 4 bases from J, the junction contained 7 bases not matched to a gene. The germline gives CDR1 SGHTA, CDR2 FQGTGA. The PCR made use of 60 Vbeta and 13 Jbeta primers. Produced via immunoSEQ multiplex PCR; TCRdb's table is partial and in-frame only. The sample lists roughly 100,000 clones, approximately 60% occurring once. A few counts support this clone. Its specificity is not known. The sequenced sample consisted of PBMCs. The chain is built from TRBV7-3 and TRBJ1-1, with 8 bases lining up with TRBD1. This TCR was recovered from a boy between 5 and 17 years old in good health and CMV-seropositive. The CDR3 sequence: CASRAGTGGTEAFF. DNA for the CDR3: TGTGCCAGCAGGGCGGGCACAGGGGGCACTGAAGCTTTCTTT.